The 11 T cell receptor beta chains listed next were all sequenced from one sample in a study of vaccination and CD4 T cells after COVID-19. Their recognized antigens are unknown. Time point defined: late sampling 161 to 241 days after vaccination in a few convalescent patients. The treatment is: roughly 10-day PBMC culture with coronavirus spike peptide pools or control peptides (ViraFEST assay). Cultured CD4+ T cells had their DNA profiled by the Oncomine TCR Beta short-read assay. TCRdb used MiXCR to reprocess the PCR reads, holding one entry per CDR3 protein. The repertoire includes more than 15,000 distinct CDR3 sequences, more than 40% of them detected once, and around 20% sits in the top ten. Specimen: CD4+ T cells from blood, cultured in vitro, collected about 7 months after SARS-CoV-2 vaccination. Receptor source: a human donor who had recovered from COVID-19.

The chain has TRBV5-1 and TRBJ2-7; D remains unclear. Germline V CDR1 and CDR2: SGHRS, YFSETQ. V gave up 2 bases and J gave up 1 base, with 16 bases separating them. The CDR3 loop spans 16 amino acids. CDR3 amino acids: CASSFMYKGSSYEQYF. CDR3 nucleotides: TGCGCCAGCAGCTTTATGTACAAAGGAAGTTCCTACGAGCAGTACTTC.

On this clonotype: Possible read error: a much larger clone is one base away. The chain joins TRBV7-3 to TRBJ2-5; D is unclear. The CDR3 has 12 residues. CDR1 is SGHTA, CDR2 FQGTGA, per germline. The CDR3 nucleotides are TGTGCCAGCAGCTTCAGAGGAGAGGCCCAGTACTTC. Its protein is CASSFRGEAQYF.

The V and J genes are TRBV6-5 and TRBJ2-5; 9 bases fit TRBD2. In germline, CDR1 is MNHEY, CDR2 SVGAGI. The CDR3 spans 16 residues. With V trimmed by 2 bases and J by 5 bases, 9 bases remained unmatched. The CDR3 loop is CASSYGGGGAFETQYF. The CDR3 bases are TGTGCCAGCAGTTACGGTGGCGGGGGGGCGTTCGAGACCCAGTACTTC.

This clonotype appeared a few times. This chain connects TRBV7-8 to TRBJ2-5; D is unclear. Trimming removed 5 bases at V and 5 bases at J, with 6 bases between. This CDR3 is 11 amino acids long. Germline CDR1 is SGHVS and CDR2 is FQNEAQ. CDR3 nucleotide sequence: TGTGCCAGCAGCGCGCGGGAGACCCAGTACTTC. Amino acids: CASSARETQYF.

By frequency in the sample, this clonotype is medium-sized. This chain uses TRBV19 with TRBJ2-1; TRBD2 agrees at 12 bases. The length of the CDR3 is 16 residues. Germline assignment: CDR1 LNHDA and CDR2 SQIVND (reference sequence). Unmatched junction bases numbered 7, after V lost 3 bases and J lost 7 bases. In nucleotides, the CDR3 is TGTGCCAGTAGTATTCGACTAGCGGGAGTCGATAATGAGCAGTTCTTC. This translates into CASSIRLAGVDNEQFF.

The V gene is TRBV15, the J gene TRBJ1-2; TRBD1 might be the D (5 bases). The CDR3 covers 14 residues. V gave up 0 bases and J gave up 4 bases, with 9 bases separating them. CDR1 is LNHNV, CDR2 YYDKDF, per germline (reference sequence). CDR3 amino acids: CATSRDVTAYGYTF. The CDR3, as DNA: TGTGCCACCAGCAGAGATGTGACAGCCTATGGCTACACCTTC.

In this sample, this clonotype turned up a few times. The chain has TRBV7-2 and TRBJ1-2; the D is unclear. Germline V gene sequence: CDR1 SGHTA, CDR2 FQGNSA. V was shortened by 3 bases and J by 2 bases, with 7 bases between the two germline ends. This CDR3 has 13 residues. The CDR3 loop reads CASSFEGNYGYTF. In nucleotides, the CDR3 is TGTGCCAGCAGCTTCGAGGGAAACTATGGCTACACCTTC.

The chain recombines TRBV20-1 with TRBJ1-2; the match to TRBD1 covers 8 bases. After removal of 6 bases from V and 6 bases from J, the junction contained 9 bases not matched to a gene. CDR3 length: 13 residues. CDR1 is DFQATT and CDR2 is SNEGSKA in the germline V gene (reference sequence). The CDR3 region is CSANVRTGHGYTF. CDR3 sequence (DNA): TGCAGTGCGAACGTAAGGACAGGGCATGGCTACACCTTC.

J is TRBJ2-5 and V is TRBV20-1; the D gene is possibly TRBD2 (5 bases). Trimming cost V 0 bases and J 2 bases, with 10 bases left between them. There are 14 residues in the CDR3. CDR1 and CDR2 (germline): DFQATT, SNEGSKA (reference sequence). CDR3 nucleotide sequence: TGCAGTGCTAGAGATGTTCGCGGGCAAGAGACCCAGTACTTC. It codes for CSARDVRGQETQYF.

This clonotype was seen a handful of times. This chain links TRBV7-9 with TRBJ2-7; no definite D call. The CDR3 runs 11 residues. V lost 8 bases, J lost 3 bases, and 8 bases lay in between. Germline values: CDR1 SEHNR, CDR2 FQNEAQ (reference sequence). The CDR3 DNA reads as TGTGCCAGCCGTTCCAGCTACGAGCAGTACTTC. This translates into CASRSSYEQYF.

The chain is built from TRBV7-8 and TRBJ1-1, with D maybe TRBD1 (6 bases). Germline V lookup: CDR1 SGHVS, CDR2 FQNEAQ. V was pared by 0 bases and J by 1 base, with 18 bases between. This CDR3 region has 18 residues. The CDR3 region has the DNA TGTGCCAGCAGCTTAGCGGGGGGCTCCGGGACGCCGAACACTGAAGCTTTCTTT. It translates to CASSLAGGSGTPNTEAFF.